The 7 T cell receptor beta chains presented below share a single source sample, sequenced in a study of response to subunit inactivated influenza vaccine. TCRdb independently ran MiXCR on the RT-PCR reads; one entry per CDR3 protein. The top ten clones hold around 2.8% of a sample with 500,000 to 550,000 distinct CDR3 sequences, approximately 24% of them seen once. The same sample was also used in a study of T cells expressing NK-cell markers. That source adds: As the method of synthesis, 5'RACE template switching with UMIs yielded TCR beta cDNA.

The specimen was CD4+ T cells sorted from PBMCs, collected about 13 days after vaccination. Every receptor here comes from a man in his fifties who received an inactivated influenza vaccine.

This chain joins TRBV30 and TRBJ2-2; TRBD2 is a possible D gene (5 bases). Per germline, CDR1 GTSNPN and CDR2 SVGIG (reference sequence). Trimming took off 2 bases at V and 1 base at J, with 8 bases between the two ends. This CDR3 comprises 14 residues. Written as DNA, the CDR3 is TGTGCCTGGAGTAAAGGACTGAACACCGGGGAGCTGTTTTTT. It is translated as CAWSKGLNTGELFF. The whole variable domain, remainder taken from reference TRBV30 and TRBJ2-2, is SQTIHQWPATLVQPVGSPLSLECTVEGTSNPNLYWYRQAAGRGLQLLFYSVGIGQISSEVPQNLSASRPQDRQFILSSKKLLLSDSGFYLCAWSKGLNTGELFFGEGSRLTVL.

The gene calls are TRBV18 and TRBJ2-2; unclear D gene. Trimming took 3 bases from V and 5 from J, leaving 7 bases between them. Looked up from germline, CDR1 is KGHSH and CDR2 is LQKENI. The CDR3 is 13 residues long. In DNA, the CDR3 is TGTGCCAGCTCACCTGCCGTGACCGGGGAGCTGTTTTTT. It translates to CASSPAVTGELFF. The variable domain in full, with the rest retrieved from reference TRBV18 and TRBJ2-2, is NAGVMQNPRHLVRRRGQEARLRCSPMKGHSHVYWYRQLPEEGLKFMVYLQKENIIDESGMPKERFSAEFPKEGPSILRIQQVVRGDSAAYFCASSPAVTGELFFGEGSRLTVL.

The V call is TRBV20-1, the J call TRBJ1-6, with D hard to call. V shed 1 base and J shed 7 bases, with 14 bases lying between them. Germline lookup yields CDR1 DFQATT and CDR2 SNEGSKA (reference sequence). The CDR3 contains 15 residues. CDR3 sequence (DNA): TGCAGTGCTAGAGCGCCGGCAGGCCGGAATTCACCCCTCCACTTT. Encoded protein: CSARAPAGRNSPLHF.

V and J are TRBV20-1 and TRBJ2-5; 7 bases map to TRBD2. Germline CDR1 reads DFQATT; CDR2 reads SNEGSKA (reference sequence). V was clipped by 1 base and J by 0 bases; unmatched bases: 5. The CDR3 loop spans 15 amino acids. This chain's CDR3 is CSARGKRENQETQYF. CDR3 DNA sequence: TGCAGTGCTAGAGGAAAGCGGGAAAACCAAGAGACCCAGTACTTC.

This chain joins TRBV9 and TRBJ2-6, with unresolved D. V lost 1 base and J 4 bases, leaving 12 bases between the germline ends. The CDR3 is made up of 16 amino acids. The V gene's germline CDR1 is SGDLS and CDR2 YYNGEE. The CDR3 DNA sequence: TGTGCCAGCAGCGTATACGGCTCTAGAGGGGCCAACGTCCTGACTTTC. Translation gives CASSVYGSRGANVLTF.

The V gene is TRBV29-1, the J gene TRBJ1-1; 7 nucleotides agree with TRBD1. Losses at the gene ends were 6 bases for V and 3 bases for J; bases not matched to a gene: 4. There are 12 residues in the CDR3. Germline V gene lookup returns CDR1 SQVTM and CDR2 ANQGSEA. DNA of the CDR3: TGCAGCGTGATTGGACAGGACACTGAAGCTTTCTTT. Its translation: CSVIGQDTEAFF.

This clonotype was detected only a few times. CDR3 nucleotides: TGTGCCAGCAGTGTGAGGGAGGTCGGAACCGGGGAGCTGTTTTTT. This sequence encodes CASSVREVGTGELFF. The chain recombines TRBV2 with TRBJ2-2; D might be TRBD2 (6 bases). The CDR3 length is 15 residues. The germline V and J ends were trimmed by 4 bases and 5 bases, with 14 bases remaining between them. The V gene's germline CDR1 is SNHLY and CDR2 FYNNEI.